These 10 T cell receptor beta chains were sequenced from one sample in a study of cytomegalovirus exposure and HLA in healthy donors (TCRdb year 2017). Library creation used the immunoSEQ multiplex PCR assay. For the multiplex PCR, a mixture combining 60 forward primers for TCR Vbeta segments and 13 reverse primers for TCR Jbeta segments was used. TCRdb stores this immuneACCESS table with in-frame sequences only. Part of the clones is absent; in the studies checked, under half of the shortfall reflects unresolved V genes, and no reason is known for the rest. The table for this sample lists 240,000 or so clones; about 80% of them were counted only once. 8% of the sample rests with the top ten. The sequencing sample was made of PBMCs. These receptors all come from a woman aged 60-75 years in good health and CMV-seropositive.

This clone appeared a single time. The V gene is TRBV28, the J gene TRBJ1-2; 10 positions agree with TRBD1. Germline values: CDR1 MDHEN, CDR2 SYDVKM. Losses at the gene ends were 5 bases for V and 4 bases for J; bases not matched to a gene: 7. This CDR3 has 15 residues. The CDR3 reads CASSPGRTGGYGYTF. The CDR3 DNA sequence: TGTGCCAGCAGTCCAGGGAGGACAGGGGGCTATGGCTACACCTTC.

In this sample, this clone turned up many times. This chain joins TRBV19 and TRBJ1-5, with D possibly being TRBD1 (5 bases). The CDR3 consists of 16 residues. CDR1 and CDR2 from the germline V gene are LNHDA and SQIVND (reference sequence). V was clipped by 7 bases and J by 1 base, with 17 bases between them. CDR3 DNA: TGTGCCAGTACCCCAGGAGAGGGACTCAGCAATCAGCCCCAGCATTTT. The encoded protein is CASTPGEGLSNQPQHF.

The chain employs TRBV19 and TRBJ1-1, with D perhaps TRBD1 (6 bases). V gave up 4 bases and J gave up 8 bases, with 14 bases separating them. CDR1 and CDR2 from the germline V gene are LNHDA and SQIVND (reference sequence). There are 13 residues in the CDR3. CDR3 protein: CASSTIRGTEAFF. The CDR3, as DNA: TGTGCCAGTAGTACGATAAGGGGGACGGAAGCTTTCTTT.

The J gene is TRBJ2-1, the V gene TRBV25-1; D possibly corresponds to TRBD2 (6 bases). CDR1 MGHDK and CDR2 SYGVNS come from the germline V gene. This CDR3 is 15 amino acids long. Deletions cut 5 bases from V and 5 bases from J, with 16 bases between. The DNA of the CDR3 is TGTGCCAGCAGTAGAGGGGCGGGACCTAACAATGAGCAGTTCTTC. The encoded protein is CASSRGAGPNNEQFF.

This sequence joins TRBV7-9 and TRBJ1-1; D unresolved. V lost 2 bases and J 1 base, leaving 11 bases between the germline ends. Germline-derived CDR1 and CDR2 are SEHNR and FQNEAQ (reference sequence). The CDR3 spans 15 residues. The CDR3 is CASSLSGLENTEAFF. CDR3 sequence (DNA): TGTGCCAGCAGCTTAAGCGGCTTAGAGAACACTGAAGCTTTCTTT. The variable domain in full, with the rest retrieved from reference TRBV7-9 and TRBJ1-1, is DTGVSQNPRHKITKRGQNVTFRCDPISEHNRLYWYRQTLGQGPEFLTYFQNEAQLEKSRLLSDRFSAERPKGSFSTLEIQRTEQGDSAMYLCASSLSGLENTEAFFGQGTRLTVV.

J is TRBJ2-3 and V is TRBV7-9, with 8 bases aligning to TRBD1. The V segment lost 7 bases and the J segment 4 bases; nucleotides outside the gene matches: 10. Germline V CDR1 and CDR2: SEHNR, FQNEAQ (reference sequence). The CDR3 has 15 amino acids. This chain's CDR3 is CASNPEQGVSDTQYF. DNA for the CDR3: TGTGCCAGCAACCCGGAACAGGGGGTGTCAGATACGCAGTATTTT.

This clone occurred a few times. This chain uses TRBV5-6 with TRBJ2-5, with TRBD1 matching over 8 bases. Germline trimming cut 4 bases from V and 4 bases from J; bases unmatched to any gene: 3. This CDR3 is built from 13 residues. In germline, CDR1 is SGHDT, CDR2 YYEEEE. The CDR3 loop reads CASSKTGGETQYF. The CDR3 DNA follows: TGTGCCAGCAGCAAAACAGGGGGAGAGACCCAGTACTTC. Drawing the rest from reference TRBV5-6 and TRBJ2-5, the complete variable domain is DAGVTQSPTHLIKTRGQQVTLRCSPKSGHDTVSWYQQALGQGPQFIFQYYEEEERQRGNFPDRFSGHQFPNYSSELNVNALLLGDSALYLCASSKTGGETQYFGPGTRLLVL.

This clone was seen only a few times. The chain joins TRBV7-3 to TRBJ2-7; the D gene is possibly TRBD2 (7 bases). Germline-derived CDR1 and CDR2 are SGHTA and FQGTGA. V lost 2 bases and J lost 0, with 14 bases in between. There are 16 residues in the CDR3. As DNA, the CDR3 is TGTGCCAGCAGCTTAGGGGGGGCGCAAGGCTCCTACGAGCAGTACTTC. It translates to CASSLGGAQGSYEQYF.

For the CDR3, the DNA is TGCAGCGTTGAAGTATTCGGGACAGGAAGTTATGACGAGCAGTACTTC. Translated: CSVEVFGTGSYDEQYF. The chain couples TRBV29-1 to TRBJ2-7, with TRBD1 matching 8 bases. After removal of 1 base from V and 5 bases from J, the junction contained 13 bases not matched to a gene. The CDR3 covers 16 residues. The germline gives CDR1 SQVTM, CDR2 ANQGSEA.

This clone occurred once. The V and J genes are TRBV5-4 and TRBJ2-3; TRBD2 might be the D (5 bases). Per germline, CDR1 SGHNT and CDR2 YYREEE (reference sequence). Trimming took 0 bases from V and 5 from J, leaving 19 bases between them. There are 17 residues in the CDR3. This CDR3 reads CASSLGKGGGGGDTQYF. The CDR3 bases are TGTGCCAGCAGCTTGGGGAAGGGCGGCGGAGGAGGAGATACGCAGTATTTT.